The 24 T cell receptor beta chains below all came from one sample that was sequenced in a study of T cell clonotyping in hematopoietic cell transplantation. Generated by immunoSEQ multiplex PCR, the TCRdb table keeps only in-frame clones and is missing some. Here the sample spans thousands of clones, more than 70% being singletons. Stated time point: recipient sample about 28 days before transplant, after cytoreduction. The material sequenced was peripheral blood mononuclear cells, taken before stem cell transplant. These receptors came from a man aged 60 to 75 with acute myeloid leukemia. Some clones in this sample may be carry-over from other donors' samples.

On this clone: Because it lacks the conserved phenylalanine or tryptophan at the end, this CDR3 is likely a read error. The limits of the CDR3 on the DNA are not certain, so only TCRdb's listed CDR3 is given. The genes are TRBV27 and TRBJ2-7; TRBD1 reflects the table's D call only, with no check against the DNA. Per the germline V gene, CDR1 is MNHEY and CDR2 is SMNVEV (reference sequence). The CDR3 spans 8 residues, counting both ends. The CDR3 sequence: CASPGHKL.

The rearrangement links TRBV27 to TRBJ1-1; 7 nucleotides line up with TRBD1. This CDR3 comprises 13 residues. J gave up 7 bases and V 2 bases, and 4 bases lay outside the gene matches. Germline V gene data show CDR1 as MNHEY and CDR2 as SMNVEV (reference sequence). The CDR3 loop is CASSLTGELEAFF. The CDR3 DNA reads TGTGCCAGCAGTTTAACAGGGGAACTTGAAGCTTTCTTT.

The chain uses TRBV28 and TRBJ1-4; D perhaps matches TRBD1 (5 bases). The V gene's germline CDR1 is MDHEN and CDR2 SYDVKM. Trimming left V 6 bases short and J 6 bases short, with 23 bases between. The CDR3 is 17 amino acids. The chain's CDR3 is CASSRPIDSGGYEKLFF. The CDR3 bases are TGTGCCAGCAGCCGACCGATTGACAGTGGGGGGTATGAAAAACTGTTTTTT.

V is TRBV19 and J is TRBJ1-2; D possibly corresponds to TRBD1 (5 bases). Germline CDR1 reads LNHDA; CDR2 reads SQIVND (reference sequence). V gave up 6 bases and J gave up 4 bases, with 21 bases separating them. This CDR3 has 16 residues. The CDR3 DNA is TGTGCCAGTAGAACCGCGGGGACCCCCGGGAGCTATGGCTACACCTTC. Its protein product is CASRTAGTPGSYGYTF. The whole variable domain, remainder taken from reference TRBV19 and TRBJ1-2, is DGGITQSPKYLFRKEGQNVTLSCEQNLNHDAMYWYRQDPGQGLRLIYYSQIVNDFQKGDIAEGYSVSREKKESFPLTVTSAQKNPTAFYLCASRTAGTPGSYGYTFGSGTRLTVV.

This clone was recorded only once. This rearrangement joins TRBV30 to TRBJ2-3, with D possibly being TRBD1 (5 bases). CDR1 and CDR2 (germline): GTSNPN, SVGIG (reference sequence). V was clipped by 3 bases and J by 6 bases, with 16 bases between them. The CDR3 has 14 residues. In nucleotides, the CDR3 is TGTGCCTGGAGGCTTCTAGGGGCCCGGGATACGCAGTATTTT. Protein: CAWRLLGARDTQYF.

The chain combines TRBV5-1 with TRBJ1-1, with TRBD1 identical over 10 bases. Germline lookup yields CDR1 SGHRS and CDR2 YFSETQ. The CDR3 extends over 15 amino acids. Unmatched junction bases numbered 2, after V lost 3 bases and J lost 0 bases. CDR3 amino acids: CASSSDRGMNTEAFF. In nucleotides, the CDR3 is TGCGCCAGCAGCTCGGACAGGGGGATGAACACTGAAGCTTTCTTT.

V gene TRBV5-1 combines with J gene TRBJ1-1; weak D call: TRBD1 (6 bases). The germline gives CDR1 SGHRS, CDR2 YFSETQ. The CDR3 is 15 residues long. V lost 0 bases and J lost 7, with 16 bases in between. Here the CDR3 DNA reads TGCGCCAGCAGCTTGGGTGCCACAGGGCTGTATGAAGCTTTCTTT. This codes for CASSLGATGLYEAFF. The whole variable domain, filled in from reference TRBV5-1 and TRBJ1-1, reads KAGVTQTPRYLIKTRGQQVTLSCSPISGHRSVSWYQQTPGQGLQFLFEYFSETQRNKGNFPGRFSGRQFSNSRSEMNVSTLELGDSALYLCASSLGATGLYEAFFGQGTRLTVV.

The genes are TRBV30 and TRBJ2-5; the D gene is possibly TRBD1 (5 bases). The CDR3 runs to 13 residues. V was pared by 0 bases and J by 3 bases, with 8 bases between. CDR1 and CDR2 from the germline V gene are GTSNPN and SVGIG (reference sequence). As DNA, the CDR3 is TGTGCCTGGAGTGTATGGACAAAAGAGACCCAGTACTTC. Amino acids: CAWSVWTKETQYF.

This chain uses TRBV4-1 with TRBJ2-1; 8 bases fit TRBD2. The CDR3 runs to 13 residues. Germline CDR1 MGHRA, CDR2 YSYEKL. V lost 4 bases and J lost 10; bases outside the gene matches: 6. CDR3 coding DNA: TGCGCCAGCAGCCTAGGACTAGCTGGAGAGCAGTTCTTC. It yields the protein CASSLGLAGEQFF.

The chain carries TRBV5-1 and TRBJ2-6, with D tentatively TRBD1 (5 bases). Trimming took 0 bases from V and 0 from J, leaving 16 bases between them. Looked up from germline, CDR1 is SGHRS and CDR2 is YFSETQ. The CDR3 length is 19 residues. Written as DNA, the CDR3 is TGCGCCAGCAGCTTGGGTGGGGCCGGATCCCCCTCTGGGGCCAACGTCCTGACTTTC. Protein sequence: CASSLGGAGSPSGANVLTF.

CDR3 sequence (DNA): TGTGCCAGCAGCCAAGACAGGGGGCTCGCCGGGGAGCTGTTTTTT. This sequence encodes CASSQDRGLAGELFF. The V gene is TRBV4-2, the J gene TRBJ2-2; TRBD1 aligns across 8 bases. The CDR3 contains 15 residues. Looked up from germline, CDR1 is LGHNA and CDR2 is YNFKEQ. After removal of 0 bases from V and 6 bases from J, the junction contained 3 bases not matched to a gene.

The chain links TRBV9 to TRBJ2-7; 7 positions agree with TRBD1. This CDR3 contains 15 residues. Germline-derived CDR1 and CDR2 are SGDLS and YYNGEE. V dropped 0 bases and J dropped 3; count of bases not matched to a gene: 6. For the CDR3, the DNA is TGTGCCAGCAGCGTAGGGGCAGGGGGTGGCTACGAGCAGTACTTC. It specifies CASSVGAGGGYEQYF.

This chain joins TRBV5-5 and TRBJ1-1; no clear D. Trimming shortened V by 4 bases and J by 2 bases, and 12 bases separated the two germline ends. This CDR3 is 14 amino acids long. Germline V CDR1 and CDR2: SGHKS, YYEKEE (reference sequence). CDR3 region: CASSPRGVNTEAFF. The CDR3 coding sequence is TGTGCCAGCAGCCCCCGGGGAGTAAACACTGAAGCTTTCTTT.

V usage is TRBV4-2 and J usage is TRBJ2-2, with D tentatively TRBD1 or TRBD2 (5 bases each). V dropped 1 base and J dropped 4 bases, with 10 bases sitting between them. The CDR3 loop spans 15 amino acids. Germline assignment: CDR1 LGHNA and CDR2 YNFKEQ. In DNA form, the CDR3 reads TGTGCCAGCAGCCAAGGTCAGGGAGTCACCGGGGAGCTGTTTTTT. Translating it yields CASSQGQGVTGELFF.

The J gene is TRBJ2-7, the V gene TRBV19; D is uncertain. The germline CDR1 and CDR2 sequences are LNHDA and SQIVND (reference sequence). The V gene lost 6 bases and the J gene lost 1 base, with 10 bases spanning the gap. CDR3 size: 13 residues. The CDR3 protein is CASSSGRSYEQYF. The CDR3 DNA follows: TGTGCCAGTAGCTCAGGAAGGTCCTACGAGCAGTACTTC.

V gene TRBV9 combines with J gene TRBJ1-4; TRBD1 matches at 8 bases. Per the germline V gene, CDR1 is SGDLS and CDR2 is YYNGEE. The V gene end was trimmed by 3 bases and the J gene end by 1 base; junction bases not matched to a gene: 5. This CDR3 comprises 16 residues. The CDR3, as DNA: TGTGCCAGCAGCGCCGGGACAGGAGTAACTAATGAAAAACTGTTTTTT. It translates to CASSAGTGVTNEKLFF.

V gene TRBV5-1 combines with J gene TRBJ2-5, with D uncertain. V shed 0 bases and J shed 2 bases, with 8 bases lying between them. CDR1 is SGHRS and CDR2 is YFSETQ in the germline V gene. This CDR3 contains 14 residues. The DNA of the CDR3 is TGCGCCAGCAGCTTGGGGGGTCTTCAAGAGACCCAGTACTTC. Amino acid sequence: CASSLGGLQETQYF.

The chain recombines TRBV19 with TRBJ2-3; D is perhaps TRBD1 or TRBD2 (5 bases each). CDR1 LNHDA and CDR2 SQIVND come from the germline V gene (reference sequence). This CDR3 has 15 residues. Trimming left V 3 bases short and J 4 bases short, with 14 bases between. The CDR3 sequence: CASSIGGTYADTQYF. The CDR3 DNA reads TGTGCCAGTAGTATTGGGGGAACATATGCAGATACGCAGTATTTT.

The V call is TRBV4-1, the J call TRBJ2-1; 11 bases are a match to TRBD2. The germline CDR1 and CDR2 sequences are MGHRA and YSYEKL. The CDR3 contains 16 residues. V lost 4 bases to trimming and J lost 7 bases; unmatched junction nucleotides: 9. The DNA of the CDR3 is TGCGCCAGCAGCCGGTACGGGACTAGCGGAGAAAATGAGCAGTTCTTC. It is translated as CASSRYGTSGENEQFF.

The rearrangement uses TRBV30 and TRBJ2-7, with 9 bases identical to TRBD1. The CDR3 is 13 amino acids. Germline V gives CDR1 GTSNPN, CDR2 SVGIG (reference sequence). The V gene end was trimmed by 6 bases and the J gene end by 2 bases; junction bases not matched to a gene: 5. The CDR3 loop reads CACSRDRAYEQYF. CDR3 DNA: TGTGCCTGTAGCCGGGACAGGGCCTACGAGCAGTACTTC. Looking up the rest from reference TRBV30 and TRBJ2-7 gives the full variable domain: SQTIHQWPATLVQPVGSPLSLECTVEGTSNPNLYWYRQAAGRGLQLLFYSVGIGQISSEVPQNLSASRPQDRQFILSSKKLLLSDSGFYLCACSRDRAYEQYFGPGTRLTVT.

Of note for this clone: Compared with germline, one end of the junction differs, possibly owing to a read error. The chain recombines TRBV29-1 with TRBJ2-3; D perhaps matches TRBD2 (6 bases). This CDR3 comprises 8 residues. Germline V gene sequence: CDR1 SQVTM, CDR2 ANQGSEA. The CDR3 nucleotides read TGCAGCGTTTGGGGGGACGTTTTT. Amino acids: CSVWGDVF.

This clone is a singleton in its sample. This chain uses TRBV2 with TRBJ1-2; no firm D call. The CDR3 runs 12 residues. The germline V gene encodes CDR1 SNHLY and CDR2 FYNNEI. The ends were cut back, 3 bases at V and 4 bases at J, with 6 bases in the middle. CDR3 loop: CASSDGPYGYTF. CDR3 sequence (DNA): TGTGCCAGCAGTGACGGGCCCTATGGCTACACCTTC.

The V and J genes are TRBV28 and TRBJ1-2, with D possibly matching TRBD1 (6 bases). V was trimmed by 8 bases and J by 1 base, leaving 17 bases between them. This CDR3 is built from 15 residues. Germline V lookup: CDR1 MDHEN, CDR2 SYDVKM. The CDR3 protein is CASAIGGSHNYGYTF. The CDR3, as DNA: TGTGCCAGCGCGATAGGGGGGAGCCATAACTATGGCTACACCTTC.

This clone was observed once. This rearrangement joins TRBV30 to TRBJ1-1; no firm D call. Germline V gene sequence: CDR1 GTSNPN, CDR2 SVGIG (reference sequence). The CDR3 covers 13 residues. V dropped 2 bases and J dropped 3 bases, with 10 bases sitting between them. The CDR3: CAWSLGYDTEAFF. CDR3 DNA sequence: TGTGCCTGGAGTTTGGGGTACGACACTGAAGCTTTCTTT.